One and the same sample provided the 15 T cell receptor beta chains below, sequenced in a study of T-cell memory formation after mild COVID-19. TCRdb re-derived calls from the 5' RACE reads in MiXCR, one entry per CDR3 protein. The sample holds a few hundred thousand distinct CDR3 sequences, roughly 30% seen once. The sample was PBMCs or a T cell subset sorted from them (not recorded which). The receptors shown here come from an adult woman who had mild COVID-19 (a few samples of this study predate the infection). Cell type and time point are not known.

V usage is TRBV27 and J usage is TRBJ2-7, with D possibly TRBD2 on 6 matching bases. V lost 6 bases and J 2 bases, leaving 11 bases between the germline ends. The CDR3 spans 13 residues. CDR1 and CDR2 (germline): MNHEY, SMNVEV (reference sequence). The CDR3 region is CASSLGLPYEQYF. CDR3 sequence (DNA): TGTGCCAGCAGCTTGGGACTCCCCTACGAGCAGTACTTC.

The V gene is TRBV5-1, the J gene TRBJ1-2; 9 nucleotides align to TRBD1. Germline CDR1 is SGHRS and CDR2 is YFSETQ. The CDR3 is 15 amino acids. V was pared by 2 bases and J by 6 bases, with 8 bases of the junction left unmatched. The CDR3 loop reads CASSLARTGADGYTF. The DNA for the CDR3 is TGCGCCAGCAGCTTAGCGAGGACAGGGGCTGATGGCTACACCTTC.

This clonotype was recorded a few times. This sequence joins TRBV5-4 and TRBJ2-5; D is perhaps TRBD2 (5 bases). The CDR3 loop spans 13 amino acids. CDR1 is SGHNT and CDR2 is YYREEE in the germline V gene (reference sequence). Trimming removed 5 bases from V and 2 bases from J, with 10 bases in between. CDR3 DNA sequence: TGTGCCAGCAGGGCGAGAGGGCAAGAGACCCAGTACTTC. This gives the protein CASRARGQETQYF.

V and J are TRBV5-1 and TRBJ2-5; 7 bases match TRBD2. Germline loops: CDR1 SGHRS, CDR2 YFSETQ. Germline trimming cut 5 bases from V and 1 base from J; bases unmatched to any gene: 5. CDR3 size: 14 residues. The CDR3 DNA reads as TGCGCCAGCAGTACCGGGACTACCCAAGAGACCCAGTACTTC. This sequence encodes CASSTGTTQETQYF.

This clonotype was picked up a small number of times. The genes are TRBV6-2 or TRBV6-3 and TRBJ2-1; D is uncertain. CDR1 is MNHEY and CDR2 is SVGEGT in the germline V gene. CDR3 size: 14 residues. The ends were cut back, 6 bases at V and 6 bases at J, with 15 bases in the middle. CDR3 bases: TGTGCCAGCAGCCCAGACTCCCTTTTCAATGAGCAGTTCTTC. Translated: CASSPDSLFNEQFF.

This clonotype turned up a few times. The V call is TRBV5-1, the J call TRBJ2-3; 8 nucleotides line up with TRBD2. The germline gives CDR1 SGHRS, CDR2 YFSETQ. V trimming: 4 bases; J trimming: 4 bases; junction bases outside the gene matches: 8. This CDR3 contains 15 residues. In DNA form, the CDR3 reads TGCGCCAGCAGCCCGGGAGGGGGTCATGCAGATACGCAGTATTTT. This codes for CASSPGGGHADTQYF.

The chain carries TRBV11-2 and TRBJ2-3, with D maybe TRBD2 (7 bases). The CDR3 contains 16 residues. Per germline, CDR1 SGHAT and CDR2 FQNNGV. Trimming cost V 5 bases and J 4 bases, with 19 bases left between them. For the CDR3, the DNA is TGTGCCAGCAGCCCTAGGGTGGGGGGGCCCGCAGATACGCAGTATTTT. It translates to CASSPRVGGPADTQYF.

This chain connects TRBV6-1 to TRBJ1-5; TRBD1 matches 8 bases. CDR1 MNHNS and CDR2 SASEGT come from the germline V gene. The CDR3 has 15 residues. V was pared by 2 bases and J by 1 base, with 1 base of the junction left unmatched. The CDR3 bases are TGTGCCAGCAGTGAACAGGGGGCAAGCAATCAGCCCCAGCATTTT. Translated: CASSEQGASNQPQHF.

This chain joins TRBV7-9 and TRBJ2-3, with a possible D match to TRBD2 (5 bases). CDR3 length: 15 residues. The V end lost 4 bases, the J end lost 5 bases, and 16 bases lay between the germline ends. Germline V CDR1 and CDR2: SEHNR, FQNEAQ (reference sequence). CDR3 nucleotides: TGTGCCAGCAGCTCTAGCTCCACGGCCGGAGATACGCAGTATTTT. Its protein is CASSSSSTAGDTQYF.

This chain joins TRBV15 and TRBJ2-2; D gene ambiguous. V was trimmed by 0 bases and J by 1 base, leaving 15 bases between them. This CDR3 comprises 18 residues. CDR1 and CDR2 from the germline V gene are LNHNV and YYDKDF (reference sequence). CDR3 amino acids: CATSRDLDRALNTGELFF. Here the CDR3 DNA reads TGTGCCACCAGCAGAGATTTAGATAGGGCCCTGAACACCGGGGAGCTGTTTTTT.

This clonotype was found a few times. This chain links TRBV21-1 with TRBJ2-1; the table's D gene call, TRBD2, was not cross checked with the DNA. TRBV21-1 is assigned pseudogene status. This CDR3 is 17 amino acids long. The CDR3 reads CASSSPLAGTPYNEQFF. In nucleotides, the CDR3 is TGTGCCAGCAGCTCTCCCCTAGCGGGGACCCCCTACAATGAGCAGTTCTTC.

The chain employs TRBV6-5 and TRBJ1-5; 10 bases align to TRBD1. V dropped 6 bases and J dropped 6; count of bases not matched to a gene: 23. CDR1 and CDR2 (germline): MNHEY, SVGAGI. This CDR3 spans 20 amino acids. The CDR3 is CASRRLVRGTGALSAQPQHF. In DNA, the CDR3 is TGTGCCAGCAGGCGATTGGTGCGCGGGACAGGGGCGCTATCGGCTCAGCCCCAGCATTTT.

This clonotype occurred a few times. Written as DNA, the CDR3 is TGTGCCACCAGCAGAGACAGGGGCCTCGTCGAGCAGTACTTC. Amino acids: CATSRDRGLVEQYF. V usage is TRBV15 and J usage is TRBJ2-7; TRBD1 might be the D (6 bases). V was shortened by 0 bases and J by 6 bases, with 12 bases between the two germline ends. Germline CDR1 is LNHNV and CDR2 is YYDKDF (reference sequence). The CDR3 is 14 residues long.

The rearrangement links TRBV12-3 or TRBV12-4 to TRBJ2-5, with 7 bases identical to TRBD2. Trimming took 3 bases from V and 3 from J; bases not matched to a gene: 7. This CDR3 has 15 amino acids. DNA for the CDR3: TGTGCCAGCAGTTTCCCTAAGCGGGGCGAAGAGACCCAGTACTTC. It yields the protein CASSFPKRGEETQYF.

This clonotype was recorded only once. This chain links TRBV29-1 with TRBJ2-2, with 7 bases fitting TRBD1. CDR1 and CDR2 (germline): SQVTM, ANQGSEA. The CDR3 is 13 residues long. After removal of 6 bases from V and 9 bases from J, the junction contained 10 bases not matched to a gene. The CDR3 DNA follows: TGCAGCGTAGGGACAGCGGCCGGTAGGGAGCTGTTTTTT. Protein sequence: CSVGTAAGRELFF.